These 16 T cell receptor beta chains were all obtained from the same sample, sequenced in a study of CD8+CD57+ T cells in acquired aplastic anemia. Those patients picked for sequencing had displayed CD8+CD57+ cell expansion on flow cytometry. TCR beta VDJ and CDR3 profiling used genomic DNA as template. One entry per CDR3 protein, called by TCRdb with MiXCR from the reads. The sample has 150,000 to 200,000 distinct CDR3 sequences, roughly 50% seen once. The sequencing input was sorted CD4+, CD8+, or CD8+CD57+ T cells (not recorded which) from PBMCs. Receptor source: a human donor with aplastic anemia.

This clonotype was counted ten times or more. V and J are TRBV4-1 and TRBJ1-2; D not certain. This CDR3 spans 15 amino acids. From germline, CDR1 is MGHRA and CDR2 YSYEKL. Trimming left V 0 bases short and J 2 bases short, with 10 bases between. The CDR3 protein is CASSQDFGRNYGYTF. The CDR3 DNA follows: TGCGCCAGCAGCCAAGATTTTGGCAGAAACTATGGCTACACCTTC.

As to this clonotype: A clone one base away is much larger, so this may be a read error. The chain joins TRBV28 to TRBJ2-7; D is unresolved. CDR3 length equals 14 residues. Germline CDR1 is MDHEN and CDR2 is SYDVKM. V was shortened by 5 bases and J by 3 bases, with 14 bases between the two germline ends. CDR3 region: CASSRIDGNYEQYF. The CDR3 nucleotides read TGTGCCAGCAGTCGCATCGACGGAAACTACGAGCAGTACTTC.

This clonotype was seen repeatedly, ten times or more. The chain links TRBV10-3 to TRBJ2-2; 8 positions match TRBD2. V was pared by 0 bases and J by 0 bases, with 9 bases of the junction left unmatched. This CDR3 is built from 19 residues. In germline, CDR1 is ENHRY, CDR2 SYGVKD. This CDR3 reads CAISESAGGGTANTGELFF. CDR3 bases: TGTGCCATCAGTGAGTCGGCGGGCGGGGGGACTGCGAACACCGGGGAGCTGTTTTTT.

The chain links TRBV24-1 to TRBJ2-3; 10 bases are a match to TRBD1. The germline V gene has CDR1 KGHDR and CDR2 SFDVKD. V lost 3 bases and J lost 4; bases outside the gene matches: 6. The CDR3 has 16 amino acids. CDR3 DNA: TGTGCCACCAGTGATAAGGGGGACAGGGGACCAGATACGCAGTATTTT. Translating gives CATSDKGDRGPDTQYF.

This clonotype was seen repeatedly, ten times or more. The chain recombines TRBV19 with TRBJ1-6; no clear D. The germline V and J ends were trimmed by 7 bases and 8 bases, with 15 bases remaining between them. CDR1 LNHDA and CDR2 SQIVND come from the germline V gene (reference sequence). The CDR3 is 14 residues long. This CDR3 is CASKTTPWYSPLHF. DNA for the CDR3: TGTGCCAGTAAAACGACACCATGGTATTCACCCCTCCACTTT.

The chain's CDR3 is CASSAWDGAYEQYF. The CDR3 region has the DNA TGTGCCAGCAGCGCCTGGGACGGTGCCTACGAGCAGTACTTC. The rearrangement joins TRBV7-2 to TRBJ2-7; either TRBD1 or TRBD2 may supply D (5 bases each). CDR1 and CDR2 from the germline V gene are SGHTA and FQGNSA. The CDR3 totals 14 residues. With 5 bases removed from V and 2 bases from J, the gap between germline ends came to 13 bases.

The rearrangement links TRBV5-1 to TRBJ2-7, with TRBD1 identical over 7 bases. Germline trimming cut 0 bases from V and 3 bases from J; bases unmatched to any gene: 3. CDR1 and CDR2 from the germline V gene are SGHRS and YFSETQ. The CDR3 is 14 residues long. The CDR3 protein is CASSLGDRVYEQYF. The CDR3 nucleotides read TGCGCCAGCAGCTTGGGTGACAGGGTCTACGAGCAGTACTTC.

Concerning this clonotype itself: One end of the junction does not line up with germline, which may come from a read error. The CDR3 region has the DNA TGTGCCTGGAGTTGGGGGCAGGGGAACACTGAAGCTTTCTTT. Its protein is CAWSWGQGNTEAFF. The gene calls are TRBV29-1 and TRBJ1-1; D possibly corresponds to TRBD1 (6 bases). The CDR3 spans 14 residues. The germline V gene has CDR1 SQVTM and CDR2 ANQGSEA.

CDR3 amino acids: CSASANLRGAEQYF. CDR3 sequence (DNA): TGCAGTGCTAGCGCAAATCTTAGGGGCGCTGAGCAGTACTTC. The V call is TRBV20-1, the J call TRBJ2-7; the D gene is possibly TRBD1 (5 bases). CDR1 DFQATT and CDR2 SNEGSKA come from the germline V gene (reference sequence). The CDR3 consists of 14 residues. The V and J ends lost 3 bases and 7 bases respectively, with 19 bases between them.

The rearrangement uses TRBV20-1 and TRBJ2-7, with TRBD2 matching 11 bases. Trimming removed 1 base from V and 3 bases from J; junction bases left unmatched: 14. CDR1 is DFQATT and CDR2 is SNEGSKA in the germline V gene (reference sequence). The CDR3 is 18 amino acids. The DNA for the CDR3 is TGCAGTGCTAGAGTGATGACTACGACTAGCGGGGAAAACTACGAGCAGTACTTC. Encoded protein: CSARVMTTTSGENYEQYF.

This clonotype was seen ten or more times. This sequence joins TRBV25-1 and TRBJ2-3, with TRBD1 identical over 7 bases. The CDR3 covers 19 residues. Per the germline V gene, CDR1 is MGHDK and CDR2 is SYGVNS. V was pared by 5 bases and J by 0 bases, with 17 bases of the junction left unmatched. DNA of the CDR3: TGTGCCAGCAGTCCACCATACGGGACAGCCTTTACTAGCACAGATACGCAGTATTTT. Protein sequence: CASSPPYGTAFTSTDTQYF. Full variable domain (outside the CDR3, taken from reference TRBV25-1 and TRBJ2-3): EADIYQTPRYLVIGTGKKITLECSQTMGHDKMYWYQQDPGMELHLIHYSYGVNSTEKGDLSSESTVSRIRTEHFPLTLESARPSHTSQYLCASSPPYGTAFTSTDTQYFGPGTRLTVL.

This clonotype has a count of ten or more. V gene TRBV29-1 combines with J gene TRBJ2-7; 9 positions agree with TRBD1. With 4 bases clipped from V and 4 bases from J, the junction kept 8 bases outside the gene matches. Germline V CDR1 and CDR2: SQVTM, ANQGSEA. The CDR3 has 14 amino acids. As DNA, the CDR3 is TGCAGCGTTGCGGCAAGGGACAGGGTGTACGAGCAGTACTTC. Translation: CSVAARDRVYEQYF.

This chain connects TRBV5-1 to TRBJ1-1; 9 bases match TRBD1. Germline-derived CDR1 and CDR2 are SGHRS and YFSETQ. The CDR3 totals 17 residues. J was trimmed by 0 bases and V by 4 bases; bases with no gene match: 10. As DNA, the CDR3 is TGCGCCAGCAGCGTACAGGGGGCCGGACCCCTGAACACTGAAGCTTTCTTT. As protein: CASSVQGAGPLNTEAFF.

CDR3 sequence (DNA): TGTGCCAGTAGTTCCCAAGACAGGGCCTACGAGCAGTACTTC. Encoded protein: CASSSQDRAYEQYF. This chain connects TRBV19 to TRBJ2-7; 7 positions match TRBD1. Trimming cost V 5 bases and J 2 bases; bases outside gene matches: 6. The CDR3 totals 14 residues. Germline CDR1 is LNHDA and CDR2 is SQIVND (reference sequence).

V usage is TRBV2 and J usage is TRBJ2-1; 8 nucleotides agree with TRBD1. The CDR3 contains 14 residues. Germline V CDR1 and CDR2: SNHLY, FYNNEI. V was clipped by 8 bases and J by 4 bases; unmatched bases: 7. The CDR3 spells CASLQGGPYNEQFF. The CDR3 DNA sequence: TGTGCCAGCTTACAGGGGGGACCGTACAATGAGCAGTTCTTC.

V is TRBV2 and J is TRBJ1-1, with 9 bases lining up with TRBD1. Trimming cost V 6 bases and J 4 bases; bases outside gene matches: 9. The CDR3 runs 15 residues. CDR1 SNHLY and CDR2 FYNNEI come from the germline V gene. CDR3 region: CASSLDRTGATEAFF. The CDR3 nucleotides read TGTGCCAGCAGCTTGGATAGGACAGGGGCCACTGAAGCTTTCTTT.